This T cell receptor beta chain was sequenced for a study of cytomegalovirus exposure and HLA in healthy donors. The ends lost 5 bases at V and 4 bases at J; junction bases unmatched: 7. CDR3 length: 14 amino acids. Germline loops: CDR1 PRHDT, CDR2 FYEKMQ (reference sequence). TCRdb's copy holds only in-frame clones and misses some; the assay was immunoSEQ multiplex PCR. The repertoire includes approximately 53,000 clones, about 90% of them detected once, and over 1.3% sits in the top ten. The roughly 120-subject validation cohort, separate from the roughly 670-subject first cohort, included the donors.

This clonotype was obtained from a man younger than 30 in good health and CMV-seronegative. The genes are TRBV13 and TRBJ1-1; 7 bases align to TRBD1. Sample: PBMCs. The CDR3 DNA reads as TGTGCCAGCAGCCTACAGGGGCGGTTCACTGAAGCTTTCTTT. Its translation is CASSLQGRFTEAFF.